The 20 T cell receptor beta chains below all came from one sample that was sequenced in a study of blood T cell repertoires in COVID-19. Profiled with immunoSEQ multiplex PCR; TCRdb holds only in-frame clones, not every one. Of 20,000 to 25,000 clones listed, roughly 84% are singletons. Sequenced material: peripheral blood. These receptors all stem from a human donor in a cohort sampled during active COVID-19. The donor label of this sample is uncertain.

V gene TRBV15 combines with J gene TRBJ2-7; 8 bases are a match to TRBD1. J lost 6 bases, V lost 3 bases, and 10 bases had no gene match. This CDR3 contains 15 residues. CDR1 LNHNV and CDR2 YYDKDF come from the germline V gene (reference sequence). This CDR3 reads CATSSLGSRGLEQYF. The CDR3 bases are TGTGCCACCAGCAGCCTGGGGTCCAGGGGGCTCGAGCAGTACTTC.

The chain links TRBV5-5 to TRBJ1-1, with 7 bases fitting TRBD1. The CDR3 covers 14 residues. The J segment lost 5 bases and the V segment lost 4 bases, leaving 8 bases of the junction unmatched. Per germline, CDR1 SGHKS and CDR2 YYEKEE (reference sequence). The DNA for the CDR3 is TGTGCCAGCAGCGGATCAGGGGGGTTGACTGAAGCTTTCTTT. The encoded protein is CASSGSGGLTEAFF.

A note on this clone: Other DNA sequences in the sample encode the same CDR3. V and J are TRBV5-1 and TRBJ1-3; D perhaps matches TRBD1 (6 bases). The germline gives CDR1 SGHRS, CDR2 YFSETQ. V was cut by 3 bases and J by 0 bases, with 13 bases left in between. This CDR3 contains 16 residues. The CDR3 spells CASSSGTPSSGNTIYF. The CDR3 DNA reads TGCGCCAGCAGCTCGGGGACACCCAGCTCTGGAAACACCATATATTTT.

This sequence joins TRBV18 and TRBJ1-2; TRBD1 matches at 7 bases. Losses at the gene ends were 1 base for V and 7 bases for J; bases not matched to a gene: 9. Germline assignment: CDR1 KGHSH and CDR2 LQKENI. The CDR3 extends over 15 amino acids. CDR3 DNA sequence: TGTGCCAGCTCACCACAGGAGAACAGGGGTGCTGGCTACACCTTC. Translating it yields CASSPQENRGAGYTF.

This chain uses TRBV24-1 with TRBJ2-3; TRBD1 aligns across 8 bases. This CDR3 spans 13 amino acids. The germline V gene has CDR1 KGHDR and CDR2 SFDVKD. V was pared by 5 bases and J by 6 bases, with 3 bases of the junction left unmatched. In DNA form, the CDR3 reads TGTGCCACCAGTGCAGGGGGCGTCGATACGCAGTATTTT. Translation: CATSAGGVDTQYF.

This clone was seen a single time. The V call is TRBV6-5, the J call TRBJ2-7, with D hard to call. This CDR3 has 12 residues. V lost 8 bases to trimming and J lost 1 base, with 9 bases between them. Germline CDR1 reads MNHEY; CDR2 reads SVGAGI. The CDR3 coding sequence is TGTGCCAGCGTCAGCAGGTCCTACGAGCAGTACTTC. Protein sequence: CASVSRSYEQYF.

This clone was found once. V is TRBV10-3 and J is TRBJ2-3; 10 nucleotides agree with TRBD2. Germline CDR1 ENHRY, CDR2 SYGVKD. This CDR3 has 14 amino acids. Trimming at V came to 8 bases and at J to 3 bases, leaving 5 bases not matched to a gene. CDR3 DNA sequence: TGTGCCATCTCTAGCGGGAGAGGTACAGATACGCAGTATTTT. This sequence encodes CAISSGRGTDTQYF.

The rearrangement uses TRBV4-2 and TRBJ1-3, with a tentative D call TRBD1 (6 bases). CDR3 length: 14 amino acids. Germline values: CDR1 LGHNA, CDR2 YNFKEQ. V lost 4 bases to trimming and J lost 9 bases, with 16 bases between them. The CDR3 reads CASSLTGRGGTIYF. The DNA for the CDR3 is TGTGCCAGCAGCCTGACAGGTCGGGGCGGCACCATATATTTT.

This clone has only one observation. Here the CDR3 reads CASSLTGDPDTQYF. The CDR3 nucleotides read TGCGCCAGCAGCTTGACAGGGGACCCAGATACGCAGTATTTT. This rearrangement joins TRBV5-1 to TRBJ2-3; TRBD1 aligns across 7 bases. The CDR3 totals 14 residues. After removal of 1 base from V and 4 bases from J, the junction contained 3 bases not matched to a gene. CDR1 SGHRS and CDR2 YFSETQ come from the germline V gene.

This chain joins TRBV18 and TRBJ2-3; D perhaps matches TRBD2 (6 bases). CDR3 length equals 15 residues. V gave up 3 bases and J gave up 0 bases, with 10 bases separating them. Germline V CDR1 and CDR2: KGHSH, LQKENI. The DNA for the CDR3 is TGTGCCAGCTCACCCAGGAGGGAAAGCACAGATACGCAGTATTTT. The encoded protein is CASSPRRESTDTQYF.

This chain uses TRBV19 with TRBJ2-3; 8 nucleotides agree with TRBD2. The CDR3 extends over 15 amino acids. V was clipped by 2 bases and J by 1 base; unmatched bases: 2. Germline values: CDR1 LNHDA, CDR2 SQIVND (reference sequence). The CDR3 here is CASSIMREGTDTQYF. Here the CDR3 DNA reads TGTGCCAGTAGTATAATGCGGGAGGGCACAGATACGCAGTATTTT. The variable domain in full, completed from reference TRBV19 and TRBJ2-3, reads DGGITQSPKYLFRKEGQNVTLSCEQNLNHDAMYWYRQDPGQGLRLIYYSQIVNDFQKGDIAEGYSVSREKKESFPLTVTSAQKNPTAFYLCASSIMREGTDTQYFGPGTRLTVL.

The chain uses TRBV19 and TRBJ2-1; D might be TRBD2 (6 bases). The CDR3 is 15 amino acids. V was shortened by 6 bases and J by 5 bases, with 17 bases between the two germline ends. Germline V gene sequence: CDR1 LNHDA, CDR2 SQIVND (reference sequence). CDR3 DNA sequence: TGTGCCAGTAGCAGGTTTCGCGGGAAGGACAATGAGCAGTTCTTC. Translation: CASSRFRGKDNEQFF.

This chain links TRBV3-1 (or the pseudogene TRBV3-2) with TRBJ1-2, with unresolved D. Germline loops: CDR1 LGHDT, CDR2 YNNKEL (reference sequence). Trimming took off 2 bases at V and 6 bases at J, with 10 bases between the two ends. This CDR3 is built from 13 residues. The CDR3 reads CASSQYNRDGYTF. As DNA, the CDR3 is TGTGCCAGCAGCCAATATAACAGAGATGGCTACACCTTC.

This sequence joins TRBV29-1 and TRBJ1-3, with D unclear. Trimming pared 2 bases from V and 3 bases from J, leaving 8 bases between. The CDR3 totals 13 residues. Germline V gene data show CDR1 as SQVTM and CDR2 as ANQGSEA. CDR3 sequence reads: CSVERQDGNTIYF. In DNA, the CDR3 is TGCAGCGTTGAAAGGCAGGATGGAAACACCATATATTTT. Filled out from reference TRBV29-1 and TRBJ1-3, the complete variable domain reads SAVISQKPSRDICQRGTSLTIQCQVDSQVTMMFWYRQQPGQSLTLIATANQGSEATYESGFVIDKFPISRPNLTFSTLTVSNMSPEDSSIYLCSVERQDGNTIYFGEGSWLTVV.

The CDR3 DNA reads TGTGCCAGCAGGAACGGACTAGCGGGTAACACCGGGGAGCTGTTTTTT. Encoded protein: CASRNGLAGNTGELFF. The chain couples TRBV2 to TRBJ2-2; TRBD2 agrees at 11 bases. Germline lookup yields CDR1 SNHLY and CDR2 FYNNEI. This CDR3 region has 16 residues. The J segment lost 2 bases and the V segment lost 6 bases, leaving 5 bases of the junction unmatched.

J is TRBJ1-5 and V is TRBV19, with 10 bases that match TRBD1. This CDR3 is 13 amino acids long. CDR1 is LNHDA and CDR2 is SQIVND in the germline V gene (reference sequence). The trim removed 9 bases at V and 6 bases at J, leaving 5 bases unmatched. CDR3 region: CASLGQGGQPQHF. The CDR3 coding sequence is TGTGCCAGCCTAGGACAGGGGGGTCAGCCCCAGCATTTT.

The chain links TRBV2 to TRBJ2-7, with a weak D call TRBD1 (6 bases). This CDR3 spans 14 amino acids. Germline V lookup: CDR1 SNHLY, CDR2 FYNNEI. Trimming left V 7 bases short and J 2 bases short, with 15 bases between. The CDR3 spells CASTLDSLTYEQYF. CDR3 bases: TGTGCCAGCACCCTGGACAGCCTAACCTACGAGCAGTACTTC.

Remarks on this clone: Other DNA sequences within the sample encode an identical CDR3. The CDR3 protein is CASSEGLAGYNEQFF. The DNA for the CDR3 is TGCGCCAGCAGTGAGGGACTAGCGGGCTACAATGAGCAGTTCTTC. This chain connects TRBV10-1 to TRBJ2-1; 11 bases fit TRBD2. CDR1 WNHNN and CDR2 SYGVQD come from the germline V gene (reference sequence). This CDR3 region has 15 residues. The V gene end was trimmed by 2 bases and the J gene end by 3 bases; junction bases not matched to a gene: 0.

V is TRBV28 and J is TRBJ2-5; the match to TRBD2 covers 13 bases. Germline assignment: CDR1 MDHEN and CDR2 SYDVKM. The CDR3 contains 17 residues. The V gene end was trimmed by 5 bases and the J gene end by 7 bases; junction bases not matched to a gene: 13. The CDR3 loop is CASSDGLAGELGGTQYF. The CDR3 bases are TGTGCCAGCAGTGACGGACTAGCGGGAGAATTGGGGGGGACCCAGTACTTC.

The chain combines TRBV5-5 with TRBJ1-1, with 10 bases aligning to TRBD1. Germline loops: CDR1 SGHKS, CDR2 YYEKEE (reference sequence). This CDR3 has 16 amino acids. J gave up 0 bases and V 4 bases, and 6 bases lay outside the gene matches. CDR3: CASSAGTGVLNTEAFF. CDR3 DNA sequence: TGTGCCAGCAGCGCCGGGACAGGGGTCCTGAACACTGAAGCTTTCTTT.